These 2 T cell receptor beta chains originate from one sample sequenced in a study of cytomegalovirus exposure and HLA in healthy donors. Amplification used 60 Vbeta primers and 13 Jbeta primers. Profiling relied on immunoSEQ multiplex PCR, and the TCRdb table lists in-frame clones only, not all of them. The table records 210,000 or so clones, about 85% of them present only once. Sequenced: PBMCs. All receptors come from a girl aged 2-15 years in good health and CMV-seronegative.

This clone has just a few counts. This rearrangement joins TRBV5-1 to TRBJ2-5, with D unclear. Per the germline V gene, CDR1 is SGHRS and CDR2 is YFSETQ. The CDR3 has 13 residues. Trimming pared 0 bases from V and 5 bases from J, leaving 8 bases between. CDR3 region: CASSLGFEETQYF. CDR3 DNA sequence: TGCGCCAGCAGCTTGGGCTTCGAGGAGACCCAGTACTTC. Full variable domain (rest looked up from reference TRBV5-1 and TRBJ2-5): KAGVTQTPRYLIKTRGQQVTLSCSPISGHRSVSWYQQTPGQGLQFLFEYFSETQRNKGNFPGRFSGRQFSNSRSEMNVSTLELGDSALYLCASSLGFEETQYFGPGTRLLVL.

V is TRBV19 and J is TRBJ2-3; 7 positions match TRBD2. The J segment lost 0 bases and the V segment lost 6 bases, leaving 3 bases of the junction unmatched. This CDR3 is built from 14 residues. Germline CDR1 reads LNHDA; CDR2 reads SQIVND (reference sequence). Here the CDR3 DNA reads TGTGCCAGTAGCGGGACTATCAGCACAGATACGCAGTATTTT. Amino acids: CASSGTISTDTQYF.